The table lists the clone carrying this T cell receptor beta chain with many counts. The antigen remains unidentified. These data belong to a study of human T cells and chemical hapten exposure. Study at large: Slight volume differences across pooled libraries mainly accounted for varying per-sample TCR yields. Regarding the study as a whole: The number of TCRs over 1 in 1000 frequency stayed unchanged after DPC. Controls had significantly fewer large CDR3 similarity clusters than were formed by expanded TCRs.

Time point: patch test 2, 6 weeks after DPC sensitization. As to treatment: therapeutic diphenylcyclopropenone sensitization with weekly scalp DPC. The CDR3 has 14 residues. Losses at the gene ends were 3 bases for V and 7 bases for J; bases not matched to a gene: 9. Germline V CDR1 and CDR2: GTSNPN, SVGIG (reference sequence). One entry per CDR3 protein results from TCRdb running MiXCR on the RACE reads. This table has about 69,000 distinct CDR3 sequences, about 9.3% appearing once. The sample was whole blood, taken in connection with sensitization to the hapten diphenylcyclopropenone (DPC). The sequence derives from a woman aged 45 to 65 with alopecia areata. Some clones in this sample may be carry-over from other donors' samples. The rearrangement joins TRBV30 to TRBJ2-1; 7 nucleotides align to TRBD2. Written as DNA, the CDR3 is TGTGCCTGGAGCCGATGGGGGAGGGTGAATGAGCAGTTCTTC. Its protein is CAWSRWGRVNEQFF.